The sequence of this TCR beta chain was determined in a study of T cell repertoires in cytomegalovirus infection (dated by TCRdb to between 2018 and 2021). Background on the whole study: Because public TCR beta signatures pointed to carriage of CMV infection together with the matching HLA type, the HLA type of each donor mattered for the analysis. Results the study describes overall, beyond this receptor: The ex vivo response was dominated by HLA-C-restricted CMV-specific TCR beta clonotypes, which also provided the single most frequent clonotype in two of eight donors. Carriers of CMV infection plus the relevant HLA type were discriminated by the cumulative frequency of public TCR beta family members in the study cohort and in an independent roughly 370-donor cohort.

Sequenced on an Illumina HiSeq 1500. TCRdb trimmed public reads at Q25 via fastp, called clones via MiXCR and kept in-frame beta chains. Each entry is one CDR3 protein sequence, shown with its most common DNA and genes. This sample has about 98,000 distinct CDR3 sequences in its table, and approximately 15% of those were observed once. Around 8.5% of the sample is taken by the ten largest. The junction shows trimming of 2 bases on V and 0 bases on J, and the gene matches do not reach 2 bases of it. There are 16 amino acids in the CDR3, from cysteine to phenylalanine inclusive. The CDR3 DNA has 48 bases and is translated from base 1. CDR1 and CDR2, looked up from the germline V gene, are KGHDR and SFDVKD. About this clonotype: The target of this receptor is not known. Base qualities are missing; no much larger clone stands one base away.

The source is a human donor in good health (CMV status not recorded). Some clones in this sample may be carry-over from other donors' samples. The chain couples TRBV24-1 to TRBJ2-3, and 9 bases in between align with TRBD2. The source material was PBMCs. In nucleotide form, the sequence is TGTGCCACCAGTGATTCTAGCGGGGCTAGCACAGATACGCAGTATTTT. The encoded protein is CATSDSSGASTDTQYF.